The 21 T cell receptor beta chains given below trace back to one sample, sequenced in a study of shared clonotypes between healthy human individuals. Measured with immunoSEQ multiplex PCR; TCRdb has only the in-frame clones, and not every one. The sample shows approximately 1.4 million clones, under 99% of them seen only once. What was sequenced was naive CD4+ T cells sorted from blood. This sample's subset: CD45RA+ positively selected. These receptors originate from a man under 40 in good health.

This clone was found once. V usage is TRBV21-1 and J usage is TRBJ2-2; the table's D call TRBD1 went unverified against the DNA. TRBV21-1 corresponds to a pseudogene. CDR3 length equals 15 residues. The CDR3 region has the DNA TGTGCCAGCAGCAAGGGGACAGGGGGCACCGGGGAGCTGTTTTTT. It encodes CASSKGTGGTGELFF.

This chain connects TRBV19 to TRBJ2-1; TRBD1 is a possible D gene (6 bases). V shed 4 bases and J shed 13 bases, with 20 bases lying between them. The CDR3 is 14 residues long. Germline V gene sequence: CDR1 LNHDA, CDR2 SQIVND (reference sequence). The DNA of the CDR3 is TGTGCCAGTAGTACCCTAGGGGGACCCGGTTTACAGTTCTTC. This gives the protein CASSTLGGPGLQFF.

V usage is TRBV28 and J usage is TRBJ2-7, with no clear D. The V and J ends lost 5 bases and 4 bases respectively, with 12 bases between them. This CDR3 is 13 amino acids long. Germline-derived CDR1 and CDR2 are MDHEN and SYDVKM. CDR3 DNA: TGTGCCAGCAGTCCACAAACGGAGTACGAGCAGTACTTC. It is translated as CASSPQTEYEQYF.

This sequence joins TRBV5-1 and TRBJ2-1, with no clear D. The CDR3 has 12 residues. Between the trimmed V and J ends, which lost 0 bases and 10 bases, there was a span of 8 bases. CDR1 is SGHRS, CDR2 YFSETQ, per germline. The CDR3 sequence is CASSLGMGEQFF. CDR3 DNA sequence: TGCGCCAGCAGCTTGGGTATGGGGGAGCAGTTCTTC. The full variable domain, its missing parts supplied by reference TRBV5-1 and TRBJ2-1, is KAGVTQTPRYLIKTRGQQVTLSCSPISGHRSVSWYQQTPGQGLQFLFEYFSETQRNKGNFPGRFSGRQFSNSRSEMNVSTLELGDSALYLCASSLGMGEQFFGPGTRLTVL.

The CDR3 nucleotides are TGTGCCAGTAGTATGGTAGGGGCCGTCCCTATCCCTCAGCCCCAGCATTTT. Residues: CASSMVGAVPIPQPQHF. The rearrangement joins TRBV19 to TRBJ1-5, with D possibly TRBD1 on 5 matching bases. CDR1 is LNHDA and CDR2 is SQIVND in the germline V gene (reference sequence). The CDR3 runs to 17 residues. V shed 3 bases and J shed 6 bases, with 21 bases lying between them. Supplemented by reference TRBV19 and TRBJ1-5, the full variable domain reads DGGITQSPKYLFRKEGQNVTLSCEQNLNHDAMYWYRQDPGQGLRLIYYSQIVNDFQKGDIAEGYSVSREKKESFPLTVTSAQKNPTAFYLCASSMVGAVPIPQPQHFGDGTRLSIL.

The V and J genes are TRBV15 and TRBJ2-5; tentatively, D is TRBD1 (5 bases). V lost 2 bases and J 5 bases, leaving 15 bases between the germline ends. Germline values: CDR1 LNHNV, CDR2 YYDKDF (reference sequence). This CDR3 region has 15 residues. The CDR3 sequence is CATSRQGGAGETQYF. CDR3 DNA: TGTGCCACCAGCAGACAGGGTGGGGCTGGGGAGACCCAGTACTTC.

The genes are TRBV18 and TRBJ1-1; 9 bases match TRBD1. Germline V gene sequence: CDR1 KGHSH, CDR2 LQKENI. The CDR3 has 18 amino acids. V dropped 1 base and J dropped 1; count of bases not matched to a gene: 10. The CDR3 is CASSPQGTGIFRNTEAFF. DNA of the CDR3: TGTGCCAGCTCACCACAAGGGACAGGGATATTCCGGAACACTGAAGCTTTCTTT.

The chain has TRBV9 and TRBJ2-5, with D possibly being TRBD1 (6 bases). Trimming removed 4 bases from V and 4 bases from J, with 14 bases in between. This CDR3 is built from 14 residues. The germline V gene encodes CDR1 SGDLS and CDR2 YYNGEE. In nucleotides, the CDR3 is TGTGCCAGCAGCTCAAGTCGAGGGGGAGAGACCCAGTACTTC. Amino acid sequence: CASSSSRGGETQYF. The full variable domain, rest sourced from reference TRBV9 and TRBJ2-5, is DSGVTQTPKHLITATGQRVTLRCSPRSGDLSVYWYQQSLDQGLQFLIQYYNGEERAKGNILERFSAQQFPDLHSELNLSSLELGDSALYFCASSSSRGGETQYFGPGTRLLVL.

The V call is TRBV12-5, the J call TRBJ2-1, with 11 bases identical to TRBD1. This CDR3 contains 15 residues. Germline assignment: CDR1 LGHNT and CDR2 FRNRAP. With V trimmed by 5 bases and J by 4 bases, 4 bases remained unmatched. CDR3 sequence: CASGLGQGAYNEQFF. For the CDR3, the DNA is TGTGCTAGTGGTCTAGGACAGGGGGCATACAATGAGCAGTTCTTC. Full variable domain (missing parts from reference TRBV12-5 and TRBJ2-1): DARVTQTPRHKVTEMGQEVTMRCQPILGHNTVFWYRQTMMQGLELLAYFRNRAPLDDSGMPKDRFSAEMPDATLATLKIQPSEPRDSAVYFCASGLGQGAYNEQFFGPGTRLTVL.

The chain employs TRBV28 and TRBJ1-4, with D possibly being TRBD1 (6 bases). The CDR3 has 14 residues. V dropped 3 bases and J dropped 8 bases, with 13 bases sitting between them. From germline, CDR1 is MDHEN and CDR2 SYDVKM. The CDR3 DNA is TGTGCCAGCAGTTTCGGGACACCGATGGAAAAACTGTTTTTT. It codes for CASSFGTPMEKLFF. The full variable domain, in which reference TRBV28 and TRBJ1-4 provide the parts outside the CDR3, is DVKVTQSSRYLVKRTGEKVFLECVQDMDHENMFWYRQDPGLGLRLIYFSYDVKMKEKGDIPEGYSVSREKKERFSLILESASTNQTSMYLCASSFGTPMEKLFFGSGTQLSVL.

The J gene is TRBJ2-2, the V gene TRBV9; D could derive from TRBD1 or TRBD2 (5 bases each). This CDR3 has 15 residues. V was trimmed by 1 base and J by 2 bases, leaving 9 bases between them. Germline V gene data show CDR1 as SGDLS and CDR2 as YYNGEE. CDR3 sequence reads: CASSVFGGNTGELFF. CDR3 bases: TGTGCCAGCAGCGTATTTGGGGGAAACACCGGGGAGCTGTTTTTT.

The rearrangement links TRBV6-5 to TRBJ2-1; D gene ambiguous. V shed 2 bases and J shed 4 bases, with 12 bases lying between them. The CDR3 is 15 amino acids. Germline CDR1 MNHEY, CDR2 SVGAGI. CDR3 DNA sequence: TGTGCCAGCAGTTACACCCACCCCAGGTACAATGAGCAGTTCTTC. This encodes CASSYTHPRYNEQFF.

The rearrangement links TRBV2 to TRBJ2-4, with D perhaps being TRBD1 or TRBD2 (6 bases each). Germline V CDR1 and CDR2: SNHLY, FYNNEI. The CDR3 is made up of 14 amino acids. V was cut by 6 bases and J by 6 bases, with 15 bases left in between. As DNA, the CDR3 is TGTGCCAGCAGGACCGGAGGGGGGACAAACATTCAGTACTTC. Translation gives CASRTGGGTNIQYF.

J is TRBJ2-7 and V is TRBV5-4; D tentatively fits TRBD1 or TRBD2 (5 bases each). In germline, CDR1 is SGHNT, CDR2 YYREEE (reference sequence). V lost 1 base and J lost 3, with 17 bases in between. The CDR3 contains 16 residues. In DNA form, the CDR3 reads TGTGCCAGCAGCTTGTCTTACCGGGACGGTATCTACGAGCAGTACTTC. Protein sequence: CASSLSYRDGIYEQYF.

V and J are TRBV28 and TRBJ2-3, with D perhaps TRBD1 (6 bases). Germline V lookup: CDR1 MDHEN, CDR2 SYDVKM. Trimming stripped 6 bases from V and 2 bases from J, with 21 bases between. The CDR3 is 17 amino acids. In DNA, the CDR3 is TGTGCCAGCAGCTCTGGCGGGCTATGGACAGACACAGATACGCAGTATTTT. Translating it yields CASSSGGLWTDTDTQYF.

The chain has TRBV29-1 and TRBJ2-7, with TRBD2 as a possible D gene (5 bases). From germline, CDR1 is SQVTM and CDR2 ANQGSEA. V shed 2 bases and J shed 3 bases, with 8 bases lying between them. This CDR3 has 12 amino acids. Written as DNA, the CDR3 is TGCAGCGTTGAACTAGGAGGCTACGAGCAGTACTTC. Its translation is CSVELGGYEQYF.

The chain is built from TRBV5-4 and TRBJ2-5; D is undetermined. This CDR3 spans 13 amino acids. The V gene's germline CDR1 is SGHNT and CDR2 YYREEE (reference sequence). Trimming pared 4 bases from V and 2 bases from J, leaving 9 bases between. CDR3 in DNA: TGTGCCAGCAGCACCGCTGGACAAGAGACCCAGTACTTC. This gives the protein CASSTAGQETQYF.

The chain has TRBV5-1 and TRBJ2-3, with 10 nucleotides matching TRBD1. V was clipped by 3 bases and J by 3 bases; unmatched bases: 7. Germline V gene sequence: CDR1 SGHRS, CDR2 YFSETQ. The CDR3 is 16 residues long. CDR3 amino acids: CASSSTGGYGTDTQYF. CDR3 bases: TGCGCCAGCAGCTCGACAGGGGGCTATGGTACAGATACGCAGTATTTT.

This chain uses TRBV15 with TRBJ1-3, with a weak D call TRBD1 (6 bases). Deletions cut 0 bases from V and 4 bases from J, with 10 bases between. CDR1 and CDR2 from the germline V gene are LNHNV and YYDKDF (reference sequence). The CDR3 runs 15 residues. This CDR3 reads CATSRDTGRGNTIYF. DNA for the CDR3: TGTGCCACCAGCAGAGACACAGGGAGAGGAAACACCATATATTTT.

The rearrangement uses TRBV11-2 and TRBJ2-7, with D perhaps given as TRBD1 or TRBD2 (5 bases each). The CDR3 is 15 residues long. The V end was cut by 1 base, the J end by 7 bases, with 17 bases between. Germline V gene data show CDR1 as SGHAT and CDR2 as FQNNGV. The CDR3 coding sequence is TGTGCCAGCAGCTTAGTGGGGACCCGGGGCAGAGAGCAGTACTTC. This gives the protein CASSLVGTRGREQYF.

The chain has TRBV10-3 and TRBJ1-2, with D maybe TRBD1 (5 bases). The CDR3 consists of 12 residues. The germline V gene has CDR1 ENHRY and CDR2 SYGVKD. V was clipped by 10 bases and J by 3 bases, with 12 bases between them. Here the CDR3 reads CATGTDDYGYTF. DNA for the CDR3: TGTGCCACCGGGACGGATGACTATGGCTACACCTTC.